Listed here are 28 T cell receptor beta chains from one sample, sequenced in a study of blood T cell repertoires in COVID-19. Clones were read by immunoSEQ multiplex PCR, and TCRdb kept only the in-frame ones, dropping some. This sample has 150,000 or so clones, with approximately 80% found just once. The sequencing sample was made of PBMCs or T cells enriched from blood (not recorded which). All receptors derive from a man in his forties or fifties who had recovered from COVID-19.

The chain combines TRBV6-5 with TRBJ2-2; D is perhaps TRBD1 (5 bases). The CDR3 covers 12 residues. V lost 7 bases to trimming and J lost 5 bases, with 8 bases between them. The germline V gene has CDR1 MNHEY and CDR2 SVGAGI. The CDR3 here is CASKQGTGELFF. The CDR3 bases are TGTGCCAGCAAGCAGGGTACCGGGGAGCTGTTTTTT.

The CDR3 is CASSLTGGWETQYF. As DNA, the CDR3 is TGTGCCAGCAGCCTCACCGGGGGTTGGGAGACCCAGTACTTC. The rearrangement uses TRBV5-6 and TRBJ2-5; a possible D gene is TRBD2 (6 bases). The germline V gene encodes CDR1 SGHDT and CDR2 YYEEEE. V shed 4 bases and J shed 5 bases, with 15 bases lying between them. The CDR3 totals 14 residues.

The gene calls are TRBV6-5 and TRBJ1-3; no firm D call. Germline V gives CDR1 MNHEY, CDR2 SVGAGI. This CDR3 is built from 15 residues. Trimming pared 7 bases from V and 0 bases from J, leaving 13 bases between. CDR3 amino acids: CASMGSRNSGNTIYF. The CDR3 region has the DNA TGTGCCAGCATGGGCAGCCGAAACTCTGGAAACACCATATATTTT.

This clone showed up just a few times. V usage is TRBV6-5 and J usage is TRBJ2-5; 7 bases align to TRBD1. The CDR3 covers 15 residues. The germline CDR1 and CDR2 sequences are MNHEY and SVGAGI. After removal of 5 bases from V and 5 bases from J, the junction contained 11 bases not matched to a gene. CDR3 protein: CASSHRGAATETQYF. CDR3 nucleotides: TGTGCCAGCAGTCACAGGGGTGCCGCAACGGAGACCCAGTACTTC.

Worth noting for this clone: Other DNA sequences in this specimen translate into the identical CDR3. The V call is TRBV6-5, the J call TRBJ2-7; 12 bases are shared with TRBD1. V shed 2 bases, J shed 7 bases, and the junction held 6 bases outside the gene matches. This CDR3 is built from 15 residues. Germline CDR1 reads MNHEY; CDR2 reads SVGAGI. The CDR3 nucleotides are TGTGCCAGCAGTTACCGGGGACAGGGGGCGGGAGAGCAGTACTTC. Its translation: CASSYRGQGAGEQYF.

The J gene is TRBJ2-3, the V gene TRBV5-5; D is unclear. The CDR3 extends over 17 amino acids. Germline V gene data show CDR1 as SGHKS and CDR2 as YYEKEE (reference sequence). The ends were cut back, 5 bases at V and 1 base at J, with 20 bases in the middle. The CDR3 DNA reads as TGTGCCAGCAGTTATGTTTCGCCCCAACAACGCACAGATACGCAGTATTTT. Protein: CASSYVSPQQRTDTQYF.

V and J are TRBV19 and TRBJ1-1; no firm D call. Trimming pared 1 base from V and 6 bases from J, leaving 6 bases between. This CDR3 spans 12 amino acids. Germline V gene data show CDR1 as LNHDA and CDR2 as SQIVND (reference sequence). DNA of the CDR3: TGTGCCAGTAGTATAGCGGAGGCTGAAGCTTTCTTT. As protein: CASSIAEAEAFF.

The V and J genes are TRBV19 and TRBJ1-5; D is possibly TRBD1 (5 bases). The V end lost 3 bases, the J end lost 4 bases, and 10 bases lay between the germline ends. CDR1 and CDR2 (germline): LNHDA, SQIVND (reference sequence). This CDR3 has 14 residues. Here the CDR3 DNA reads TGTGCCAGTAGTATGACGGGGGTTAATCAGCCCCAGCATTTT. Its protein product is CASSMTGVNQPQHF.

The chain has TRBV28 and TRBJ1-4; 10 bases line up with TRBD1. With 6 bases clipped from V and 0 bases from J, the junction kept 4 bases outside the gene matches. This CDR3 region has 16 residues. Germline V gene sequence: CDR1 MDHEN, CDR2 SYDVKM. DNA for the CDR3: TGTGCCAGCAGACCAGACAGGGGGCCAACTAATGAAAAACTGTTTTTT. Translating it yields CASRPDRGPTNEKLFF.

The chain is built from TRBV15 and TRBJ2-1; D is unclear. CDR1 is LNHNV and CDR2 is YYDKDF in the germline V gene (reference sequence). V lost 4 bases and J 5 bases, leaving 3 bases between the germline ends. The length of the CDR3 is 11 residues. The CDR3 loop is CATSINNEQFF. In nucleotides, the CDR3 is TGTGCCACCAGCATAAACAATGAGCAGTTCTTC.

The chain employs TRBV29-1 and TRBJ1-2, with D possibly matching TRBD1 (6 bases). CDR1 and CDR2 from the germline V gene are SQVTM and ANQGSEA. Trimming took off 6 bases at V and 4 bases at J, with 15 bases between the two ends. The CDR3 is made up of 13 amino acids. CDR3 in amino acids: CSVGQRLGYGYTF. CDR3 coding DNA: TGCAGCGTCGGACAGAGGCTAGGCTATGGCTACACCTTC.

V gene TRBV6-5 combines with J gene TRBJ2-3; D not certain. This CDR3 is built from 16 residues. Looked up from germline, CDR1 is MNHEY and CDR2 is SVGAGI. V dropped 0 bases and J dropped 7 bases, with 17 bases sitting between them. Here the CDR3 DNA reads TGTGCCAGCAGTTACTCCGGAGCCCGTACTTTATATACGCAGTATTTT. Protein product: CASSYSGARTLYTQYF.

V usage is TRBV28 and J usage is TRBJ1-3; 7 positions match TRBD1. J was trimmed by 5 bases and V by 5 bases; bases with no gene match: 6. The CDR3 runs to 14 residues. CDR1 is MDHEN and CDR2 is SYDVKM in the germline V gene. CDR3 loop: CASSKEDRRNTIYF. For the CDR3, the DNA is TGTGCCAGCAGTAAGGAGGACAGGAGAAACACCATATATTTT.

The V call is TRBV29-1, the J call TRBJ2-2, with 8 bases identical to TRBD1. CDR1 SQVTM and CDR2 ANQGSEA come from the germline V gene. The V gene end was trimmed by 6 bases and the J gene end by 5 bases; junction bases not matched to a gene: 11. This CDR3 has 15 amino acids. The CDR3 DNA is TGCAGCGTACAACTTAAACAGGGGGGTACCGGGGAGCTGTTTTTT. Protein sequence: CSVQLKQGGTGELFF.

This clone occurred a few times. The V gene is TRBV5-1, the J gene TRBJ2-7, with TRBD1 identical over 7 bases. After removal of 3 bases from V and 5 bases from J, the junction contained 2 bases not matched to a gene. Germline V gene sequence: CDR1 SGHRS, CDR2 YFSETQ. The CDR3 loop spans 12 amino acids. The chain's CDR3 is CASSSDRNEQYF. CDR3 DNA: TGCGCCAGCAGCTCGGACAGGAACGAGCAGTACTTC.

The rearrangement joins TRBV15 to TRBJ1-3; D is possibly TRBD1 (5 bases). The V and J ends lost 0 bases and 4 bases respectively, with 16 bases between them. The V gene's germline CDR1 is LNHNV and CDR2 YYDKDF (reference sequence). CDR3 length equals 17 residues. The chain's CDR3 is CATSRELQGLGGNTIYF. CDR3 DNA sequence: TGTGCCACCAGCAGAGAGCTGCAGGGTTTAGGCGGAAACACCATATATTTT.

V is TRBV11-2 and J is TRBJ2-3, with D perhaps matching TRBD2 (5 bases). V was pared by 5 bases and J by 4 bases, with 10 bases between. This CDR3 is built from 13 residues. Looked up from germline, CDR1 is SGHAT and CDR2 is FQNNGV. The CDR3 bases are TGTGCCAGCAGCCCTATCGGGGCAGATACGCAGTATTTT. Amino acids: CASSPIGADTQYF.

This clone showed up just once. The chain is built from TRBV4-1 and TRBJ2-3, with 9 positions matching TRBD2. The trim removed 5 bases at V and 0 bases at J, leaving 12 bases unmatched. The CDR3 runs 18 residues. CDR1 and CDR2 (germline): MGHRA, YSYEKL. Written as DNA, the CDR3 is TGCGCCAGCAGCTCTTTTTTACCGGGACTAGCTAGCACAGATACGCAGTATTTT. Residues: CASSSFLPGLASTDTQYF.

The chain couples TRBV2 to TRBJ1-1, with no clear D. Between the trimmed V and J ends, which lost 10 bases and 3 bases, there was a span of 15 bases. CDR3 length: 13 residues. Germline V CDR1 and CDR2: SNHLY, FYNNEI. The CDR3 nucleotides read TGTGCCACCGGAGCAGCGCAAGACACTGAAGCTTTCTTT. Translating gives CATGAAQDTEAFF. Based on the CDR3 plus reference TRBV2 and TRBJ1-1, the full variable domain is EPEVTQTPSHQVTQMGQEVILRCVPISNHLYFYWYRQILGQKVEFLVSFYNNEISEKSEIFDDQFSVERPDGSNFTLKIRSTKLEDSAMYFCATGAAQDTEAFFGQGTRLTVV.

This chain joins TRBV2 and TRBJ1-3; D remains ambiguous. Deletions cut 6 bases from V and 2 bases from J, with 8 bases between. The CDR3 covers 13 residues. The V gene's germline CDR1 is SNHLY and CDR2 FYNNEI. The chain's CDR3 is CASSGIPGNTIYF. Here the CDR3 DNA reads TGTGCCAGCAGCGGGATCCCTGGAAACACCATATATTTT.

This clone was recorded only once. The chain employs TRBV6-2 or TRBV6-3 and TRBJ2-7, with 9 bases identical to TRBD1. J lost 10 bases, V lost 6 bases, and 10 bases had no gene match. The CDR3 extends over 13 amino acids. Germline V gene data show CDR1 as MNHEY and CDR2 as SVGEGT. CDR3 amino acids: CASSGGTGYSQYF. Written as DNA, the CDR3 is TGTGCCAGCAGCGGAGGGACAGGGTACTCCCAGTACTTC.

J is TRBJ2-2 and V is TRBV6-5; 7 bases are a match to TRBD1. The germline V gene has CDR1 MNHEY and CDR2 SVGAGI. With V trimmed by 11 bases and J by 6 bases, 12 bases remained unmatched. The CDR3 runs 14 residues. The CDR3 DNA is TGTGCCGCCAACCGACAGGGATCTGCCGGGGAGCTGTTTTTT. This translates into CAANRQGSAGELFF.

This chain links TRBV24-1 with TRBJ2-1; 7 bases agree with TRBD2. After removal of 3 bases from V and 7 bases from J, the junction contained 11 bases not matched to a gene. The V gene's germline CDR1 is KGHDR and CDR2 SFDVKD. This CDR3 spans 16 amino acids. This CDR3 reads CATSDPGLNLGNEQFF. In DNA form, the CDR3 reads TGTGCCACCAGTGATCCGGGACTAAATTTGGGGAATGAGCAGTTCTTC.

The CDR3 here is CASSAGGSQETQYF. Here the CDR3 DNA reads TGTGCCAGCAGTGCCGGGGGGAGTCAAGAGACCCAGTACTTC. V usage is TRBV11-3 and J usage is TRBJ2-5; 7 bases agree with TRBD2. Germline V gene lookup returns CDR1 SGHNT and CDR2 YENEEA. CDR3 size: 14 residues. V trimming: 6 bases; J trimming: 2 bases; junction bases outside the gene matches: 6.

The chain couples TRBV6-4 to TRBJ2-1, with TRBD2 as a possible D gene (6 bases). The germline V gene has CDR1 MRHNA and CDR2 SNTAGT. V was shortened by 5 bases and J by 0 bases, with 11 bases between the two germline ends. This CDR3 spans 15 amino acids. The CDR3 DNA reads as TGTGCCAGCAGTCCCAGACTAGACTCCTACAATGAGCAGTTCTTC. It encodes CASSPRLDSYNEQFF.

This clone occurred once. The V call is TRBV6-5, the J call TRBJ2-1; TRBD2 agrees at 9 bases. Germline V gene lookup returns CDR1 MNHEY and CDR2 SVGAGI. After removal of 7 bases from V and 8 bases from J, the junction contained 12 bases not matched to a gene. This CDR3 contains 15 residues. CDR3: CASILGGRAIDEQFF. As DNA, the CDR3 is TGTGCCAGCATACTAGGCGGGAGGGCCATCGATGAGCAGTTCTTC.

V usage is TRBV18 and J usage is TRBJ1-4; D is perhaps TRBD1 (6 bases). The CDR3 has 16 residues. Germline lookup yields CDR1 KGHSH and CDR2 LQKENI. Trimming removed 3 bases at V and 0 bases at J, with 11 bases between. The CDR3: CASSPRQATTNEKLFF. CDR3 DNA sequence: TGTGCCAGCTCACCCAGACAGGCCACAACTAATGAAAAACTGTTTTTT.

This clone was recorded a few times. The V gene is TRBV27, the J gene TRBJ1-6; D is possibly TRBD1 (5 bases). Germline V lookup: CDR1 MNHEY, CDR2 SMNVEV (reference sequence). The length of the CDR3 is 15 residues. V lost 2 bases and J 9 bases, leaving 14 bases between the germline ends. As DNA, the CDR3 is TGTGCCAGCAGTTTAGGGCAGGGATGGACTTCACCCCTCCACTTT. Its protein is CASSLGQGWTSPLHF.